One sample yielded the 27 T cell receptor beta chains listed below, sequenced in a study of blood T cell repertoires in COVID-19. TCRdb keeps only in-frame clones here, not all; method: immunoSEQ multiplex PCR. The sample includes 150,000 to 200,000 clones, 80% to 85% seen only once; the top ten take roughly 7.3%. The material sequenced was PBMCs or T cells enriched from blood (not recorded which). Source of these receptors: a woman in her fifties or sixties who had recovered from COVID-19.

The genes are TRBV28 and TRBJ2-5; perhaps TRBD2 as D (7 bases). Trimming took off 2 bases at V and 5 bases at J, with 12 bases between the two ends. This CDR3 has 14 amino acids. Germline CDR1 MDHEN, CDR2 SYDVKM. CDR3 in amino acids: CASSLGGAGETQYF. DNA for the CDR3: TGTGCCAGCAGTTTAGGGGGGGCCGGTGAGACCCAGTACTTC. Full variable domain (outside the CDR3, taken from reference TRBV28 and TRBJ2-5): DVKVTQSSRYLVKRTGEKVFLECVQDMDHENMFWYRQDPGLGLRLIYFSYDVKMKEKGDIPEGYSVSREKKERFSLILESASTNQTSMYLCASSLGGAGETQYFGPGTRLLVL.

This clone was seen only once. The chain has TRBV5-1 and TRBJ2-2; weak D call: TRBD1 (5 bases). The CDR3 extends over 14 amino acids. Trimming cost V 3 bases and J 1 base, with 7 bases left between them. Germline V gene sequence: CDR1 SGHRS, CDR2 YFSETQ. The CDR3 reads CASSSDRNTGELFF. The CDR3 coding sequence is TGCGCCAGCAGCTCCGACAGGAACACCGGGGAGCTGTTTTTT.

V gene TRBV4-3 combines with J gene TRBJ1-1, with D unclear. CDR3 length: 15 residues. V was cut by 0 bases and J by 1 base, with 9 bases left in between. Germline CDR1 and CDR2: LGHNA and YSLEER. CDR3 region: CASSQDRFSNTEAFF. Here the CDR3 DNA reads TGCGCCAGCAGCCAAGACAGGTTCTCGAACACTGAAGCTTTCTTT.

This sequence joins TRBV6-5 and TRBJ1-4; D is ambiguous. Germline-derived CDR1 and CDR2 are MNHEY and SVGAGI. With 8 bases removed from V and 4 bases from J, the gap between germline ends came to 11 bases. This CDR3 contains 13 residues. Here the CDR3 DNA reads TGTGCCAGCGTCTGGAGCAGTAATGAAAAACTGTTTTTT. It encodes CASVWSSNEKLFF.

This clone was seen once. CDR3 in DNA: TGTGCCAGCAGTCGCCGTATTGGACTAGGATACAATGAGCAGTTCTTC. Residues: CASSRRIGLGYNEQFF. The rearrangement joins TRBV6-2 or TRBV6-3 to TRBJ2-1, with TRBD2 identical over 7 bases. The germline CDR1 and CDR2 sequences are MNHEY and SVGEGT. The ends lost 5 bases at V and 4 bases at J; junction bases unmatched: 11. The CDR3 loop spans 16 amino acids.

This clone was detected once. The chain recombines TRBV6-5 with TRBJ1-2; D might be TRBD1 (5 bases). The V end was cut by 1 base, the J end by 1 base, with 7 bases between. CDR3 length: 14 amino acids. Per germline, CDR1 MNHEY and CDR2 SVGAGI. CDR3 bases: TGTGCCAGCAGTTACTGGGGCAGTAACTATGGCTACACCTTC. As protein: CASSYWGSNYGYTF.

This chain links TRBV18 with TRBJ2-7, with D unresolved. V dropped 3 bases and J dropped 4 bases, with 10 bases sitting between them. Germline V gene data show CDR1 as KGHSH and CDR2 as LQKENI. The CDR3 totals 13 residues. Here the CDR3 reads CASSPSYGYEQYF. DNA of the CDR3: TGTGCCAGCTCACCGTCCTACGGGTACGAGCAGTACTTC.

The genes are TRBV19 and TRBJ1-5, with TRBD1 matching over 9 bases. The CDR3 length is 18 residues. Germline V gene data show CDR1 as LNHDA and CDR2 as SQIVND (reference sequence). With V trimmed by 5 bases and J by 0 bases, 11 bases remained unmatched. The CDR3 bases are TGTGCCAGTAGTTGGGGACAGGGAATCGGCGGTAGCAATCAGCCCCAGCATTTT. Protein sequence: CASSWGQGIGGSNQPQHF.

The chain uses TRBV18 and TRBJ2-3, with TRBD2 as a possible D gene (6 bases). Germline CDR1 reads KGHSH; CDR2 reads LQKENI. V was shortened by 4 bases and J by 2 bases, with 13 bases between the two germline ends. The CDR3 is 15 amino acids. CDR3: CASSRDLTLTDTQYF. The CDR3 coding sequence is TGTGCCAGCTCACGGGACTTAACGCTCACAGATACGCAGTATTTT.

Many counts were recorded for this clone. The rearrangement joins TRBV7-9 to TRBJ1-3; D is undetermined. V lost 5 bases and J 1 base, leaving 18 bases between the germline ends. CDR3 length equals 17 residues. Germline V gene lookup returns CDR1 SEHNR and CDR2 FQNEAQ (reference sequence). CDR3 nucleotide sequence: TGTGCCAGCAGCGAAGTAATATCCCGGAGGTCTGGAAACACCATATATTTT. Translation gives CASSEVISRRSGNTIYF.

This clone showed up just once. The chain links TRBV19 to TRBJ1-1; 8 bases agree with TRBD1. J gave up 4 bases and V 7 bases, and 2 bases lay outside the gene matches. The CDR3 length is 12 residues. Germline loops: CDR1 LNHDA, CDR2 SQIVND (reference sequence). The CDR3 loop is CASTDRATEAFF. CDR3 nucleotides: TGTGCCAGTACGGACAGGGCCACTGAAGCTTTCTTT.

Concerning this clone itself: The germline gene is not matched at one end of the junction; a read error may be the cause. The V and J genes are TRBV28 and TRBJ2-7; TRBD2 agrees at 14 bases. The length of the CDR3 is 15 residues. The germline CDR1 and CDR2 sequences are MDHEN and SYDVKM. The CDR3 protein is CASSPPSGLAGALNF. The CDR3 DNA is TGTGCCAGCAGTCCCCCCTCGGGACTAGCGGGAGCCCTAAACTTC.

V is TRBV20-1 and J is TRBJ2-5; 7 nucleotides agree with TRBD2. The trim removed 5 bases at V and 7 bases at J, leaving 1 base unmatched. Germline V gene lookup returns CDR1 DFQATT and CDR2 SNEGSKA (reference sequence). The length of the CDR3 is 10 residues. CDR3 residues: CSASGGTQYF. The CDR3 nucleotides are TGCAGTGCTTCGGGAGGGACCCAGTACTTC.

CDR3 sequence reads: CASSLTPGPYEAFF. For the CDR3, the DNA is TGCGCCAGCAGCTTGACACCAGGCCCTTATGAAGCTTTCTTT. The chain is built from TRBV5-1 and TRBJ1-1, with D unresolved. V lost 1 base and J 7 bases, leaving 14 bases between the germline ends. Per germline, CDR1 SGHRS and CDR2 YFSETQ. The CDR3 covers 14 residues.

This chain uses TRBV19 with TRBJ2-2; D perhaps matches TRBD1 (6 bases). The germline gives CDR1 LNHDA, CDR2 SQIVND (reference sequence). The germline V and J ends were trimmed by 6 bases and 1 base, with 15 bases remaining between them. The CDR3 sequence is 16 residues long. The chain's CDR3 is CASRNHGTRNTGELFF. CDR3 bases: TGTGCCAGTAGAAACCACGGGACAAGGAACACCGGGGAGCTGTTTTTT.

The chain uses TRBV2 and TRBJ1-5; D unclear. CDR3 size: 15 residues. Germline lookup yields CDR1 SNHLY and CDR2 FYNNEI. V lost 8 bases to trimming and J lost 4 bases, with 18 bases between them. CDR3 protein: CASRGGTERNQPQHF. DNA of the CDR3: TGTGCCAGCCGGGGAGGCACCGAAAGGAATCAGCCCCAGCATTTT.

The V and J genes are TRBV6-5 and TRBJ2-3, with D possibly TRBD1 on 6 matching bases. CDR1 and CDR2 (germline): MNHEY, SVGAGI. V gave up 6 bases and J gave up 1 base, with 11 bases separating them. The CDR3 is 14 amino acids. DNA of the CDR3: TGTGCCAGCAGCCACAGGGCACGCACAGATACGCAGTATTTT. Protein product: CASSHRARTDTQYF.

This chain joins TRBV24-1 and TRBJ2-1; a weak D match, TRBD2 (5 bases). The germline gives CDR1 KGHDR, CDR2 SFDVKD. The CDR3 length is 13 residues. Trimming cost V 7 bases and J 4 bases, with 10 bases left between them. CDR3 sequence reads: CATSGMGYNEQFF. In DNA form, the CDR3 reads TGTGCCACCAGCGGGATGGGGTACAATGAGCAGTTCTTC.

This sequence joins TRBV4-2 and TRBJ2-7, with D possibly being TRBD2 (5 bases). V was clipped by 2 bases and J by 6 bases, with 14 bases between them. This CDR3 has 14 residues. Germline-derived CDR1 and CDR2 are LGHNA and YNFKEQ. The CDR3 DNA sequence: TGTGCCAGCAGCCAATTAAGGGCCCGGGGCGAGCAGTACTTC. Its translation: CASSQLRARGEQYF.

V gene TRBV4-1 combines with J gene TRBJ2-1, with 9 positions matching TRBD1. Germline V gene data show CDR1 as MGHRA and CDR2 as YSYEKL. The CDR3 consists of 17 residues. With V trimmed by 1 base and J by 0 bases, 4 bases remained unmatched. CDR3 protein: CASSQVGTGLSYNEQFF. In DNA, the CDR3 is TGCGCCAGCAGCCAAGTGGGGACAGGGCTCTCCTACAATGAGCAGTTCTTC.

This chain connects TRBV18 to TRBJ2-3, with 7 bases identical to TRBD1. Trimming cost V 1 base and J 4 bases; bases outside gene matches: 2. Germline V gene lookup returns CDR1 KGHSH and CDR2 LQKENI. There are 14 residues in the CDR3. The CDR3 sequence: CASSPLGQADTQYF. The CDR3 region has the DNA TGTGCCAGCTCACCACTCGGACAGGCAGATACGCAGTATTTT. The whole variable domain, filled in from reference TRBV18 and TRBJ2-3, reads NAGVMQNPRHLVRRRGQEARLRCSPMKGHSHVYWYRQLPEEGLKFMVYLQKENIIDESGMPKERFSAEFPKEGPSILRIQQVVRGDSAAYFCASSPLGQADTQYFGPGTRLTVL.

This clone has just one count. The rearrangement uses TRBV5-4 and TRBJ1-2; 7 positions match TRBD1. The CDR3 sequence is 13 residues long. The germline V gene encodes CDR1 SGHNT and CDR2 YYREEE (reference sequence). V shed 4 bases and J 9 bases; nucleotides not matched to a gene: 9. The CDR3 nucleotides read TGTGCCAGCAGCCTGCAGGGGGAAGATAGCTACACCTTC. It encodes CASSLQGEDSYTF.

V is TRBV6-2 or TRBV6-3 and J is TRBJ2-2; possibly TRBD2 for D (6 bases). The V gene's germline CDR1 is MNHEY and CDR2 SVGEGT. Trimming took 2 bases from V and 6 from J, leaving 7 bases between them. The CDR3 has 13 residues. The CDR3 here is CASSYRLAGELFF. The CDR3 DNA reads as TGTGCCAGCAGTTACCGACTAGCCGGGGAGCTGTTTTTT.

The chain combines TRBV6-2 or TRBV6-3 with TRBJ1-5; D perhaps matches TRBD1 (6 bases). V lost 6 bases and J lost 2, with 17 bases in between. The CDR3 runs 16 residues. Looked up from germline, CDR1 is MNHEY and CDR2 is SVGEGT. The CDR3 loop is CASSLGQLFGNQPQHF. As DNA, the CDR3 is TGTGCCAGCAGCCTTGGACAGTTGTTTGGCAATCAGCCCCAGCATTTT.

The rearrangement links TRBV10-3 to TRBJ2-3, with TRBD1 identical over 7 bases. Germline CDR1 ENHRY, CDR2 SYGVKD. CDR3 length: 16 amino acids. V lost 3 bases, J lost 2 bases, and 8 bases stayed unmatched. In DNA, the CDR3 is TGTGCCATCAGTGACGCGACAGGGACCGCCACAGATACGCAGTATTTT. Translation gives CAISDATGTATDTQYF.

The chain links TRBV5-6 to TRBJ1-1; 7 nucleotides line up with TRBD1. CDR1 and CDR2 from the germline V gene are SGHDT and YYEEEE. There are 15 residues in the CDR3. The J segment lost 1 base and the V segment lost 4 bases, leaving 7 bases of the junction unmatched. The CDR3 spells CASSQTGRGNTEAFF. In DNA form, the CDR3 reads TGTGCCAGCAGCCAGACAGGGCGGGGGAACACTGAAGCTTTCTTT.

The rearrangement links TRBV6-2 or TRBV6-3 to TRBJ1-5, with TRBD1 as a possible D gene (5 bases). V was pared by 2 bases and J by 6 bases, with 14 bases between. Germline CDR1 MNHEY, CDR2 SVGEGT. The CDR3 covers 15 residues. Here the CDR3 DNA reads TGTGCCAGCAGTTACCCGACTGGGGGGAGTCAGCCCCAGCATTTT. Translated: CASSYPTGGSQPQHF.